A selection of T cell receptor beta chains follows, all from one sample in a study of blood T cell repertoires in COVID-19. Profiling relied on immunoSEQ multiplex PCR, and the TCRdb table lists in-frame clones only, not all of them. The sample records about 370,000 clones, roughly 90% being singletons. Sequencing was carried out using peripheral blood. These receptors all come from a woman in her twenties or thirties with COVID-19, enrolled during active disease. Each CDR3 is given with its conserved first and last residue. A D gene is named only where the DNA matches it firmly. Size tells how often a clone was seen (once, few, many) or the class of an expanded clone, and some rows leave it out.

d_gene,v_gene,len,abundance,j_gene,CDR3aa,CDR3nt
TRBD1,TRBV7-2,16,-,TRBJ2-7,CASSPGQGAHVYEQYF,TGTGCCAGCAGCCCGGGACAGGGGGCTCACGTTTACGAGCAGTACTTC
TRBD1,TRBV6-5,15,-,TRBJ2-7,CASSYRDRGSYEQYF,TGTGCCAGCAGTTACCGGGACAGGGGGTCCTACGAGCAGTACTTC
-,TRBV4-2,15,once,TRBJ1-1,CASSQVSGGRTEAFF,TGTGCCAGCAGCCAAGTGTCCGGGGGGCGCACTGAAGCTTTCTTT
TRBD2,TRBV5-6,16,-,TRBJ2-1,CASSYPGTSSYNEQFF,TGTGCCAGCAGCTACCCGGGGACTAGCAGCTACAATGAGCAGTTCTTC
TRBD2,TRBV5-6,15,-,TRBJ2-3,CASSSSGTNTDTQYF,TGTGCCAGCAGTTCTAGCGGGACCAACACAGATACGCAGTATTTT
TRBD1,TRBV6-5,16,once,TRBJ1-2,CASSYSRQGGNYGYTF,TGTGCCAGCAGTTACTCACGACAGGGGGGTAACTATGGCTACACCTTC
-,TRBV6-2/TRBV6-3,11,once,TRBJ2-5,CASSPTGTQYF,TGTGCCAGCAGCCCCACTGGGACCCAGTACTTC
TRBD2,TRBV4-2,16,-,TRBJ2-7,CASSHPGTTSSYEQYF,TGTGCCAGCAGCCATCCCGGGACTACGAGCTCCTACGAGCAGTACTTC
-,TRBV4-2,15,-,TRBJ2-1,CASSQPTGLYNEQFF,TGTGCCAGCAGCCAACCTACGGGACTTTACAATGAGCAGTTCTTC
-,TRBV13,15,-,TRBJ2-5,CASDLWAGRQETQYF,TGTGCCAGCGATTTGTGGGCGGGTAGGCAAGAGACCCAGTACTTC
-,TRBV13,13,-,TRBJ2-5,CASSFEGRETQYF,TGTGCCAGCAGCTTCGAGGGTCGGGAGACCCAGTACTTC
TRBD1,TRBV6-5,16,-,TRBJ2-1,CASSYSGGQGTDEQFF,TGTGCCAGCAGTTACTCGGGGGGACAGGGGACCGATGAGCAGTTCTTC
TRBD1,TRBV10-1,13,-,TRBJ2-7,CASSELDRDEQYF,TGCGCCAGCAGTGAATTGGACAGGGACGAGCAGTACTTC
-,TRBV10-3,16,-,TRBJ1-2,CAISQTGSTSNYGYTF,TGTGCCATCAGTCAGACAGGATCGACCTCTAACTATGGCTACACCTTC
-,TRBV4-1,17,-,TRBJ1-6,CASSQSRQSSYNSPLHF,TGCGCCAGCAGCCAAAGCCGACAGAGCTCCTATAATTCACCCCTCCACTTT
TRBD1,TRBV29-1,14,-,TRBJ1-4,CSAGTGAHDEKLFF,TGCAGCGCCGGTACAGGGGCGCATGATGAAAAACTGTTTTTT
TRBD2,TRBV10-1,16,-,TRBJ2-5,CASSATSGGPGETQYF,TGCGCCAGCAGTGCGACTAGCGGGGGGCCCGGAGAGACCCAGTACTTC
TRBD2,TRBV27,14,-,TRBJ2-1,CASSLSPSGDEQFF,TGTGCCAGCAGTTTATCCCCTAGCGGCGATGAGCAGTTCTTC
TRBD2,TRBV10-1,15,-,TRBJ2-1,CASSPAGVSYNEQFF,TGCGCCAGCAGTCCAGCGGGAGTGTCCTACAATGAGCAGTTCTTC
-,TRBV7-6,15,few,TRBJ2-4,CASSLDDLNQNIQYF,TGTGCCAGCAGCTTGGATGACTTAAATCAAAACATTCAGTACTTC
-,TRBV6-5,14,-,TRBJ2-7,CASSYSMVQAKQYF,TGTGCCAGCAGTTACTCGATGGTACAGGCCAAGCAGTACTTC
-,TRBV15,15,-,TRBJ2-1,CATSRVGAGSNEQFF,TGTGCCACCAGCAGAGTGGGCGCGGGGAGCAATGAGCAGTTCTTC
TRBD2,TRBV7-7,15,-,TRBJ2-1,CASSLKSGRGNEQFF,TGTGCTAGCAGCTTAAAGAGCGGGAGAGGGAATGAGCAGTTCTTC
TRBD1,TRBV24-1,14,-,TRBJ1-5,CATSDGTEDQPQHF,TGTGCCACCAGTGACGGGACAGAGGATCAGCCCCAGCATTTT
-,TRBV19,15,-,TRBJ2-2,CASTRSKGRTGELFF,TGTGCCAGTACCAGGTCCAAAGGCAGAACCGGGGAGCTGTTTTTT
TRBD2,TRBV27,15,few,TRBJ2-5,CASSLLAGGRETQYF,TGTGCCAGCAGTTTACTAGCGGGGGGGCGAGAGACCCAGTACTTC
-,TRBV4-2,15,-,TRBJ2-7,CASSQEGDSSYEQYF,TGTGCCAGCAGCCAAGAAGGGGATTCGTCCTACGAGCAGTACTTC
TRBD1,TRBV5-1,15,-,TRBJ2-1,CASSFLGQGLNEQFF,TGCGCCAGCAGCTTCTTGGGACAGGGACTAAATGAGCAGTTCTTC
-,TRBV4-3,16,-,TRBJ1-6,CASSQLRLGGNSPLHF,TGCGCCAGCAGCCAACTTCGACTAGGCGGCAATTCACCCCTCCACTTT
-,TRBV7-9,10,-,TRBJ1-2,CASSPYGYTF,TGTGCCAGCAGCCCGTATGGCTACACCTTC
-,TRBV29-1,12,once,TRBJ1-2,CSVLELTPGYTF,TGCAGCGTTTTGGAGTTGACCCCTGGCTACACCTTC
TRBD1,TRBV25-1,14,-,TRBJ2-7,CASSDDTGVYEQYF,TGTGCCAGCAGTGACGATACAGGGGTCTACGAGCAGTACTTC
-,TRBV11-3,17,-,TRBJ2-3,CASSSGTGYSSTDTQYF,TGTGCCAGCAGCTCAGGTACAGGGTACTCTAGCACAGATACGCAGTATTTT
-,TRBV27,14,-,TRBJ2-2,CASSWGGPTGELFF,TGTGCCAGCAGTTGGGGGGGCCCCACCGGGGAGCTGTTTTTT
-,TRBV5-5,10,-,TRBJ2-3,CASSHDTQYF,TGTGCCAGCAGCCATGATACGCAGTATTTT
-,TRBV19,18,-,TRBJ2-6,CASSIPAATVSGANVLTF,TGTGCCAGTAGTATCCCAGCAGCGACCGTGTCTGGGGCCAACGTCCTGACTTTC
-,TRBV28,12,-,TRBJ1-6,CASRSLGLTLHF,TGTGCCAGCCGTTCCCTAGGCCTCACCCTCCACTTT
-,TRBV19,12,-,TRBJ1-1,CASSRGRLEAFF,TGTGCCAGCAGCAGGGGACGGCTCGAAGCTTTCTTT
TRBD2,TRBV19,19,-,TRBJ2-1,CASSISLAKREGSYNEQFF,TGTGCCAGTAGTATAAGCCTTGCGAAGCGGGAGGGTTCCTACAATGAGCAGTTCTTC
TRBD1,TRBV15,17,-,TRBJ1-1,CATSRIRTGPMNTEAFF,TGTGCCACCAGCAGAATCCGGACAGGGCCGATGAACACTGAAGCTTTCTTT
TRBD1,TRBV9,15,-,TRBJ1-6,CASSANRGYNSPLHF,TGTGCCAGCAGCGCTAACAGGGGCTATAATTCACCCCTCCACTTT
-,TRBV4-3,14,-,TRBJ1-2,CASSQAAGIRGYTF,TGCGCCAGCAGCCAAGCGGCGGGAATACGTGGCTACACCTTC
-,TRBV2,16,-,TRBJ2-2,CASSEVVGASTGELFF,TGTGCCAGCAGTGAAGTGGTAGGGGCAAGCACCGGGGAGCTGTTTTTT
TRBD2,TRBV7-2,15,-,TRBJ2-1,CASRTLAVSYNEQFF,TGTGCCAGCAGGACACTAGCGGTCTCCTACAATGAGCAGTTCTTC
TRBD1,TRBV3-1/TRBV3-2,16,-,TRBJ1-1,CASSYRGQAVNTEAFF,TGTGCCAGCAGCTACCGAGGACAGGCGGTGAACACTGAAGCTTTCTTT
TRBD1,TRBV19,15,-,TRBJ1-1,CARSYPGQGKRKAFF,TGTGCCCGGAGCTATCCGGGACAGGGGAAACGTAAAGCTTTCTTT
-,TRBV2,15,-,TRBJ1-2,CASSEANRQRDGYTF,TGTGCCAGCAGTGAAGCGAACAGACAGAGAGATGGCTACACCTTC
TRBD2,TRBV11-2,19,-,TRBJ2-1,CASSLESGTSGRSYNEQFF,TGTGCCAGCAGCTTAGAATCCGGGACTAGCGGTCGCTCCTACAATGAGCAGTTCTTC
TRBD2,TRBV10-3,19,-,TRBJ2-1,CAIRPGLAGSNFLFNEQFF,TGTGCCATCAGGCCGGGACTAGCGGGATCTAATTTCCTCTTCAATGAGCAGTTCTTC
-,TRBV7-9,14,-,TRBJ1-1,CASSLEAGDTEAFF,TGTGCCAGCAGCTTAGAGGCGGGTGACACTGAAGCTTTCTTT
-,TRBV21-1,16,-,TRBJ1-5,CASSNPFPTGKEPQHF,TGTGCCAGCAGCAACCCCTTCCCGACAGGCAAGGAGCCCCAGCATTTT
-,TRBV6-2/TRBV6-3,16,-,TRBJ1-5,CASIPAGSEGNQPQHF,TGTGCCAGCATCCCTGCAGGGTCTGAAGGCAATCAGCCCCAGCATTTT
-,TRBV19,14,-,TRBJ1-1,CASSLGGTDTEAFF,TGTGCCAGTAGTCTCGGGGGAACGGACACTGAAGCTTTCTTT
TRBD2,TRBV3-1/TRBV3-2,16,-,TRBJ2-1,CASSQDESSGSHEQFF,TGTGCCAGCAGCCAAGATGAGTCTAGCGGGAGCCATGAGCAGTTCTTC
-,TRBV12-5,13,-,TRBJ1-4,CASGLLQSEKLFF,TGTGCTAGTGGTTTGTTACAGTCCGAAAAACTGTTTTTT
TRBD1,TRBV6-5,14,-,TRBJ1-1,CASSPGQGVGVAFF,TGTGCCAGCAGTCCCGGACAGGGGGTCGGAGTAGCTTTCTTT
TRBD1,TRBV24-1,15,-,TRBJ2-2,CASESRQGNTGELFF,TGTGCCTCCGAATCCCGACAGGGGAACACCGGGGAGCTGTTTTTT
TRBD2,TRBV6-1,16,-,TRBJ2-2,CASSDIAGLGTGELFF,TGTGCCAGCAGTGACATAGCGGGTTTGGGCACCGGGGAGCTGTTTTTT